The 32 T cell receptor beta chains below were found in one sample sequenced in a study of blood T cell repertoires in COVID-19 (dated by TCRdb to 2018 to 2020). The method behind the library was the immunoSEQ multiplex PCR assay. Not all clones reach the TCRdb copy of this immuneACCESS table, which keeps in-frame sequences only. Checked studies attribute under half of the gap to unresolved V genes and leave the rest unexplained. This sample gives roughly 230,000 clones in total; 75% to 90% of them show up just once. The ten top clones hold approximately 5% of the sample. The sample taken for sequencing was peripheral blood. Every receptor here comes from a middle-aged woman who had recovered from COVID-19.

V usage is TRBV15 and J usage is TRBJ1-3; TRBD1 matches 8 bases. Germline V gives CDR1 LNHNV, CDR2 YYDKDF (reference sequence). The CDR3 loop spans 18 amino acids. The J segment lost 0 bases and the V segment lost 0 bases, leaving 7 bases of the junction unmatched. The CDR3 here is CATSREGIGTGSGNTIYF. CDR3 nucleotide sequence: TGTGCCACCAGCAGAGAAGGGATAGGGACAGGCTCTGGAAACACCATATATTTT.

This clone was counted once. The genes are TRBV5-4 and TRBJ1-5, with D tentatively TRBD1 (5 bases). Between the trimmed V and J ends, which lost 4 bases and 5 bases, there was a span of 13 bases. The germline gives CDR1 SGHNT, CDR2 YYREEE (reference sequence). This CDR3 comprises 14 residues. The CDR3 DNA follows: TGTGCCAGCAGCCGTGGGACGGGAGATCAGCCCCAGCATTTT. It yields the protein CASSRGTGDQPQHF.

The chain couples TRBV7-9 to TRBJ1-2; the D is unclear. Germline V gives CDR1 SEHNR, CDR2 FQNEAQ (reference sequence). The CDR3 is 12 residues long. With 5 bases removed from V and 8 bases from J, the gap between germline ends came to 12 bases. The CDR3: CASSIIPRGYTF. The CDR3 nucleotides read TGTGCCAGCAGCATCATACCTCGGGGCTACACCTTC.

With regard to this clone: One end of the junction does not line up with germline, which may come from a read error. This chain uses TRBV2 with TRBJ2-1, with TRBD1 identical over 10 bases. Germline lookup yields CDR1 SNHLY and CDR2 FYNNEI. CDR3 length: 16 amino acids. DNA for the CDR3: TGTGCCAGCAGCCTAATGACAGGGGGCTCCCACAATGAGCAGTTCTTC. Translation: CASSLMTGGSHNEQFF.

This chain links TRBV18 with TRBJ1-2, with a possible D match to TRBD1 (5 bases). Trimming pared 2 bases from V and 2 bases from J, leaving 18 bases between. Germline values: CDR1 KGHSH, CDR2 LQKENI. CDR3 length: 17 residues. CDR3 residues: CASSPRVVQDLNYGYTF. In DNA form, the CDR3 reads TGTGCCAGCTCACCAAGGGTGGTACAGGACCTGAACTATGGCTACACCTTC. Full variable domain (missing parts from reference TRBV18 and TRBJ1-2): NAGVMQNPRHLVRRRGQEARLRCSPMKGHSHVYWYRQLPEEGLKFMVYLQKENIIDESGMPKERFSAEFPKEGPSILRIQQVVRGDSAAYFCASSPRVVQDLNYGYTFGSGTRLTVV.

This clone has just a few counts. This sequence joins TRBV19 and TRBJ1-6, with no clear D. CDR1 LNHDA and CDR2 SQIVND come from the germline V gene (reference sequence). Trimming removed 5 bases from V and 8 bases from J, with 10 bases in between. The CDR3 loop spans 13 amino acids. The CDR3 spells CASSPRQDSPLHF. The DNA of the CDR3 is TGTGCCAGTAGTCCCCGGCAGGATTCACCCCTCCACTTT.

CDR3 protein: CASRLRGFTEAFF. CDR3 coding DNA: TGTGCCAGCAGGCTCAGGGGCTTCACTGAAGCTTTCTTT. V usage is TRBV7-8 and J usage is TRBJ1-1; tentatively, D is TRBD1 (6 bases). Germline assignment: CDR1 SGHVS and CDR2 FQNEAQ. V shed 6 bases and J shed 4 bases, with 12 bases lying between them. This CDR3 region has 13 residues.

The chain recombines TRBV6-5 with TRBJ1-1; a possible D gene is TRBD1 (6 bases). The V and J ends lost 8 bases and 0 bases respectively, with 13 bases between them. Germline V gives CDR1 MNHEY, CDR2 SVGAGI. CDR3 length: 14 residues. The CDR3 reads CASDRTAMNTEAFF. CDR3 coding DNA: TGTGCCAGCGATCGGACAGCTATGAACACTGAAGCTTTCTTT.

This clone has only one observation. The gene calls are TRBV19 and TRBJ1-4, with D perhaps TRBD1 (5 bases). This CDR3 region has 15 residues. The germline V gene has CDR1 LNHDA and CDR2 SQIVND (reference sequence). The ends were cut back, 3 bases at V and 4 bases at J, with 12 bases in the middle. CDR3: CASSIHQGLNEKLFF. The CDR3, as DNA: TGTGCCAGTAGTATCCATCAGGGCCTTAATGAAAAACTGTTTTTT.

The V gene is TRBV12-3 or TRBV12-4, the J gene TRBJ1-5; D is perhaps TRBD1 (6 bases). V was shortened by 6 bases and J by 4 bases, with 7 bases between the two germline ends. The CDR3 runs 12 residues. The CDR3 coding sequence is TGTGCCAGCAGGAGGGGGAATCAGCCCCAGCATTTT. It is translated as CASRRGNQPQHF.

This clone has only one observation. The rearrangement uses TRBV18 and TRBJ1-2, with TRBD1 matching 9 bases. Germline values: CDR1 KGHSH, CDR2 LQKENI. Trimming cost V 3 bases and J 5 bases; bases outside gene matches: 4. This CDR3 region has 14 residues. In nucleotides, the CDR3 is TGTGCCAGCTCACCCGAGGACAGGGGTTATGGCTACACCTTC. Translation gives CASSPEDRGYGYTF. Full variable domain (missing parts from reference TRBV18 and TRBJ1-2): NAGVMQNPRHLVRRRGQEARLRCSPMKGHSHVYWYRQLPEEGLKFMVYLQKENIIDESGMPKERFSAEFPKEGPSILRIQQVVRGDSAAYFCASSPEDRGYGYTFGSGTRLTVV.

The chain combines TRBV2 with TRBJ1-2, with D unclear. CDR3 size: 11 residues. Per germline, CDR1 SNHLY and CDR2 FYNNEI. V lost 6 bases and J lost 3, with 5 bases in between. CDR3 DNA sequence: TGTGCCAGCAGGGGAGACTATGGCTACACCTTC. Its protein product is CASRGDYGYTF.

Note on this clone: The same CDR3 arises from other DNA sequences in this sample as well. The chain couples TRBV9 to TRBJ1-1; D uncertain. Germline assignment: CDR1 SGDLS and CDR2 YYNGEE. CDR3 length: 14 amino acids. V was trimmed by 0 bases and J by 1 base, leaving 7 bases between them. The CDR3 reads CASSVVSGNTEAFF. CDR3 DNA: TGTGCCAGCAGCGTAGTGTCAGGGAACACTGAAGCTTTCTTT. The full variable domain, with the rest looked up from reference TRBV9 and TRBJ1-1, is DSGVTQTPKHLITATGQRVTLRCSPRSGDLSVYWYQQSLDQGLQFLIQYYNGEERAKGNILERFSAQQFPDLHSELNLSSLELGDSALYFCASSVVSGNTEAFFGQGTRLTVV.

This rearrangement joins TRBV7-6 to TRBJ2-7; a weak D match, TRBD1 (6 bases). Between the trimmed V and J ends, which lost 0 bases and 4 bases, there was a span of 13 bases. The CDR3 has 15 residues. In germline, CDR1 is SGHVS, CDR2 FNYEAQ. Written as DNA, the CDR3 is TGTGCCAGCAGCTTAGCGGCGACAGGATCGTACGAGCAGTACTTC. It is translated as CASSLAATGSYEQYF.

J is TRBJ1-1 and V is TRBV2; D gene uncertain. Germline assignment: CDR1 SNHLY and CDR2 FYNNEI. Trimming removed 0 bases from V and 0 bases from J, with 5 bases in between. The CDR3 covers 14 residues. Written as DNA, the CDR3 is TGTGCCAGCAGTGAAGCAGTAGTGAACACTGAAGCTTTCTTT. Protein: CASSEAVVNTEAFF.

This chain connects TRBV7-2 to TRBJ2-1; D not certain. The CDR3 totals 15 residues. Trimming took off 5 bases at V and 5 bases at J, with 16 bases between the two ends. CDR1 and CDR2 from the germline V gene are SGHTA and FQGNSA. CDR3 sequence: CASSPAVSKHNEQFF. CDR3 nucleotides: TGTGCCAGCAGCCCCGCGGTCTCTAAGCACAATGAGCAGTTCTTC.

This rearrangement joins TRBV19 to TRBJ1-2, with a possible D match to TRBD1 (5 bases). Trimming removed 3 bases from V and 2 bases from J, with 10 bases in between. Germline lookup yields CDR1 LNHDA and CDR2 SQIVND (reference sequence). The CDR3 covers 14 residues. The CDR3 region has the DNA TGTGCCAGTAGTATCTTGGACATAAACTATGGCTACACCTTC. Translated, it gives CASSILDINYGYTF. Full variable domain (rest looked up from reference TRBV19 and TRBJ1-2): DGGITQSPKYLFRKEGQNVTLSCEQNLNHDAMYWYRQDPGQGLRLIYYSQIVNDFQKGDIAEGYSVSREKKESFPLTVTSAQKNPTAFYLCASSILDINYGYTFGSGTRLTVV.

The CDR3 sequence is CASSPQGAGSYGYTF. DNA of the CDR3: TGTGCCAGCAGCCCACAGGGGGCGGGGAGCTATGGCTACACCTTC. This rearrangement joins TRBV14 to TRBJ1-2; 9 nucleotides line up with TRBD1. The CDR3 extends over 15 amino acids. V was pared by 4 bases and J by 4 bases, with 7 bases of the junction left unmatched. Germline V CDR1 and CDR2: SGHDN, FVKESK.

The CDR3 protein is CASSLDPETQYF. For the CDR3, the DNA is TGTGCCAGCAGCTTAGATCCGGAGACCCAGTACTTC. The chain combines TRBV11-2 with TRBJ2-5; D is unresolved. Germline values: CDR1 SGHAT, CDR2 FQNNGV. The V gene lost 0 bases and the J gene lost 5 bases, with 4 bases spanning the gap. The CDR3 is 12 residues long.

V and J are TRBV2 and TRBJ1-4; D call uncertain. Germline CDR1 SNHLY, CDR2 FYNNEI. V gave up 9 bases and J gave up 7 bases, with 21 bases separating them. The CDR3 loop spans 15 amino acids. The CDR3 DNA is TGTGCCAGTAGCTGGAGTGGCCCCGGTAGTGAAAAACTGTTTTTT. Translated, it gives CASSWSGPGSEKLFF. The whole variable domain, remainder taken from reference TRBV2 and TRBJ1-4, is EPEVTQTPSHQVTQMGQEVILRCVPISNHLYFYWYRQILGQKVEFLVSFYNNEISEKSEIFDDQFSVERPDGSNFTLKIRSTKLEDSAMYFCASSWSGPGSEKLFFGSGTQLSVL.

CDR3 region: CASTPGGLTQPQHF. The CDR3 DNA is TGTGCCAGTACCCCGGGAGGGCTAACGCAGCCCCAGCATTTT. The gene calls are TRBV19 and TRBJ1-5; no reliable D call. The CDR3 spans 14 residues. Germline V CDR1 and CDR2: LNHDA, SQIVND (reference sequence). V lost 7 bases to trimming and J lost 7 bases, with 17 bases between them.

CDR3 bases: TGTGCCAGCAGCCAAGTTTCTAGCGGGATGATTGAGCAGTTCTTC. This encodes CASSQVSSGMIEQFF. The V call is TRBV14, the J call TRBJ2-1; 9 positions match TRBD2. Germline V gene data show CDR1 as SGHDN and CDR2 as FVKESK. Trimming cost V 1 base and J 9 bases; bases outside gene matches: 7. CDR3 length: 15 residues.

CDR3 sequence (DNA): TGTGCCAGCAGTTCCGGCAATCAGCCCCAGCATTTT. Translated, it gives CASSSGNQPQHF. J is TRBJ1-5 and V is TRBV6-2 or TRBV6-3; D remains unclear. Deletions cut 4 bases from V and 2 bases from J, with 3 bases between. The CDR3 totals 12 residues. The germline gives CDR1 MNHEY, CDR2 SVGEGT.

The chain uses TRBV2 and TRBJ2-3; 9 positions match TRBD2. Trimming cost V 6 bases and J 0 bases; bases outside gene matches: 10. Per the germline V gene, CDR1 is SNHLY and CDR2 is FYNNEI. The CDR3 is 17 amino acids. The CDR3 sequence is CASRTRFTSGSTDTQYF. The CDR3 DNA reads TGTGCCAGCAGGACGCGCTTCACTAGCGGGAGCACAGATACGCAGTATTTT.

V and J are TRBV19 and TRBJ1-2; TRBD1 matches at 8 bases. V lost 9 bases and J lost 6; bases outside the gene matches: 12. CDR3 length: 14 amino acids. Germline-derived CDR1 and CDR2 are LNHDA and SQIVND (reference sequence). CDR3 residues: CASLPTGDVHGYTF. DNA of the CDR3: TGTGCCAGCCTCCCGACAGGGGACGTTCATGGCTACACCTTC.

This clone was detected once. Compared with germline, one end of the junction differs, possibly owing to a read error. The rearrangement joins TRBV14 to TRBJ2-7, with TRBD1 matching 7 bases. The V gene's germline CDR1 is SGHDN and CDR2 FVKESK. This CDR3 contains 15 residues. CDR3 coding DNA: TGTGCCAGCAGCCCGACGTGGACAGGATCCTCCGAGCAGTACTTC. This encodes CASSPTWTGSSEQYF.

CDR3 nucleotide sequence: TGTGCCATCAGTGAGAGAGGTCAGATTAACACTGAAGCTTTCTTT. Translation gives CAISERGQINTEAFF. The chain links TRBV10-3 to TRBJ1-1; no firm D call. V was cut by 2 bases and J by 2 bases, with 12 bases left in between. The V gene's germline CDR1 is ENHRY and CDR2 SYGVKD. The CDR3 extends over 15 amino acids.

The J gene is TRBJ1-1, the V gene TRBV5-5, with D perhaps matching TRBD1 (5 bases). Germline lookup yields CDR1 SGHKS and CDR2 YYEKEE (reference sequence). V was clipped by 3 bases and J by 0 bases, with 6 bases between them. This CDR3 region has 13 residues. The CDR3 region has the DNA TGTGCCAGCAGCTGGACACTGAACACTGAAGCTTTCTTT. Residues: CASSWTLNTEAFF. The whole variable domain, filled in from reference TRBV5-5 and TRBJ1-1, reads DAGVTQSPTHLIKTRGQQVTLRCSPISGHKSVSWYQQVLGQGPQFIFQYYEKEERGRGNFPDRFSARQFPNYSSELNVNALLLGDSALYLCASSWTLNTEAFFGQGTRLTVV.

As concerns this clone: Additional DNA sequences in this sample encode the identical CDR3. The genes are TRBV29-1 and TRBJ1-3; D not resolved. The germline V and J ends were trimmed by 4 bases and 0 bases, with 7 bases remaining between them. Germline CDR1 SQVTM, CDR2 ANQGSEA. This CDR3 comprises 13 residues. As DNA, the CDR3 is TGCAGCGTTGGGCAAACCTCTGGAAACACCATATATTTT. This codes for CSVGQTSGNTIYF.

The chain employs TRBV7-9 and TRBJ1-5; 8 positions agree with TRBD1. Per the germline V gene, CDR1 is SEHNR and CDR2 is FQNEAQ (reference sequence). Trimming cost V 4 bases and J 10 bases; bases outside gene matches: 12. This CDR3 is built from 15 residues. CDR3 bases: TGTGCCAGCAGCTCCCAAGACAGGGGAGTTGGCCCCCAGCATTTT. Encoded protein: CASSSQDRGVGPQHF. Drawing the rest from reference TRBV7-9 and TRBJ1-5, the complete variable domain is DTGVSQNPRHKITKRGQNVTFRCDPISEHNRLYWYRQTLGQGPEFLTYFQNEAQLEKSRLLSDRFSAERPKGSFSTLEIQRTEQGDSAMYLCASSSQDRGVGPQHFGDGTRLSIL.

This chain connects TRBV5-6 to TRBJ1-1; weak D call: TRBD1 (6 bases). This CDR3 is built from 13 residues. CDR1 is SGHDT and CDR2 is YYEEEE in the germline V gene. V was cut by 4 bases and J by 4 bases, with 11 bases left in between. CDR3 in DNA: TGTGCCAGCAGCAGCGGACAGCCCACTGAAGCTTTCTTT. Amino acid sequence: CASSSGQPTEAFF.

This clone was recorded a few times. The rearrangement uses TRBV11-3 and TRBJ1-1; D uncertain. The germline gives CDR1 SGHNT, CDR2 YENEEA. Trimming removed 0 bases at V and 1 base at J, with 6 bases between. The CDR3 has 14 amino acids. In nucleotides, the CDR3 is TGTGCCAGCAGCTTAGAATCGGGGAACACTGAAGCTTTCTTT. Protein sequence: CASSLESGNTEAFF. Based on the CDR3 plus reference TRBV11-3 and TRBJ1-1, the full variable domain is EAGVVQSPRYKIIEKKQPVAFWCNPISGHNTLYWYLQNLGQGPELLIRYENEEAVDDSQLPKDRFSAERLKGVDSTLKIQPAELGDSAVYLCASSLESGNTEAFFGQGTRLTVV.